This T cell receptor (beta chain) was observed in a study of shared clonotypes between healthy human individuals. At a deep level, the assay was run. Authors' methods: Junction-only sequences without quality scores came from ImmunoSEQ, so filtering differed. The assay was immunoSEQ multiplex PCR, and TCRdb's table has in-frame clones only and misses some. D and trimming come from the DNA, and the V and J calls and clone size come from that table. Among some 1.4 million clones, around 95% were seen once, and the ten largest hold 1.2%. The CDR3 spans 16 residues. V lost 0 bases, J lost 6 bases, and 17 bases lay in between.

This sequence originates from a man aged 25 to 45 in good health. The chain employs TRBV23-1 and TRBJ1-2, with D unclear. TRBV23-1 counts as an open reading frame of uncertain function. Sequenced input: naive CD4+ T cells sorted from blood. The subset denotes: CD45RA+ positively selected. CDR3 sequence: CASSQSIPRERDGYTF. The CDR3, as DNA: TGCGCCAGCAGTCAATCGATCCCAAGGGAAAGGGATGGCTACACCTTC.